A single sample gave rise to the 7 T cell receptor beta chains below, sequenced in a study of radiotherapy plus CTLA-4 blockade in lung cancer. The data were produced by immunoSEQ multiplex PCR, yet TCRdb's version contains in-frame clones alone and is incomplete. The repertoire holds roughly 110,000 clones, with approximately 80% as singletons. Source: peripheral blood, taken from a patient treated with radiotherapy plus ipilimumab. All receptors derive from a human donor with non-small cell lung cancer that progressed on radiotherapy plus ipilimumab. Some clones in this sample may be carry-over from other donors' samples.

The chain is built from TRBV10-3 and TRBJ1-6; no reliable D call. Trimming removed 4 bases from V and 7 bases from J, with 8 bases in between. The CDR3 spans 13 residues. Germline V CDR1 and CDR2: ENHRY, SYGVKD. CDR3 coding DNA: TGTGCCATCAGTGGGGTCCAGAATTCACCCCTCCACTTT. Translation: CAISGVQNSPLHF.

The CDR3 sequence: CASSHHGGLGGYTF. In nucleotides, the CDR3 is TGTGCCAGCAGTCATCACGGGGGGCTAGGTGGCTACACCTTC. The chain couples TRBV6-5 to TRBJ1-2, with D tentatively TRBD1 (6 bases). Germline V gene sequence: CDR1 MNHEY, CDR2 SVGAGI. The CDR3 consists of 14 residues. V shed 5 bases and J shed 7 bases, with 17 bases lying between them.

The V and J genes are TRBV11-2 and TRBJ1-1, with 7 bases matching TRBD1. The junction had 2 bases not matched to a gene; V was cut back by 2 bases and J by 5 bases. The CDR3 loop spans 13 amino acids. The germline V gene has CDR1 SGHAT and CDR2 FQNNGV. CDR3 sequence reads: CASSLLRGTEAFF. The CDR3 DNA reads TGTGCCAGCAGCTTACTCAGGGGGACTGAAGCTTTCTTT.

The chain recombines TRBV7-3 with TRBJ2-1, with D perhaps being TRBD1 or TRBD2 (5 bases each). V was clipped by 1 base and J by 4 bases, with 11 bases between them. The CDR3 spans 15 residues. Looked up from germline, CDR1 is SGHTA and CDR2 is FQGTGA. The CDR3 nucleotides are TGTGCCAGCAGCTTAAAGGGGAGCTCATACAATGAGCAGTTCTTC. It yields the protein CASSLKGSSYNEQFF.

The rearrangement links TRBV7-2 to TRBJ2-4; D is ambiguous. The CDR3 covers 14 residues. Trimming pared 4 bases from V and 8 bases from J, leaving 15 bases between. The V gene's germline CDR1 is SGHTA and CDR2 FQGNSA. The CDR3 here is CASSSSLFTDIQYF. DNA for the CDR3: TGTGCCAGCAGCTCCAGTTTGTTTACGGACATTCAGTACTTC.

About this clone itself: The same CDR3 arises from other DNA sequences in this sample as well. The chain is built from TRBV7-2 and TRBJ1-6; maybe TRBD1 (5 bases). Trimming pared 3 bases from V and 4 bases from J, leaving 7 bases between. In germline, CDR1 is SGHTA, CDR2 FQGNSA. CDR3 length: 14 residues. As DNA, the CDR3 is TGTGCCAGCAGCTTGGGGGTTTATAATTCACCCCTCCACTTT. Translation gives CASSLGVYNSPLHF.

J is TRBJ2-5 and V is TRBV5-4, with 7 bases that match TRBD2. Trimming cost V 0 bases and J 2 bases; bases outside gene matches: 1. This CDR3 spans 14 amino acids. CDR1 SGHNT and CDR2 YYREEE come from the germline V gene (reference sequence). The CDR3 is CASSLERGQETQYF. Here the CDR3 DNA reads TGTGCCAGCAGCTTGGAGCGGGGACAAGAGACCCAGTACTTC.